This T cell receptor beta chain was recovered during a study of T cells and copy number aberrations in small-cell lung cancer (TCRdb year 2021). Looking at the study overall: Whole-exome sequencing of the same tumor regions was paired with TCR repertoire sequencing so that T cell metrics could be related to mutations and copy number aberrations. Tumor TCR data existed for 17 patients, while 12 to 15 patients had TCR data covering both tumor and normal tissue.

The paper's findings and limits, for the study overall: The study was limited by a small sample size because surgical resection is uncommon in small-cell lung cancer, and validation of the findings is required. All specimens were formalin-fixed paraffin-embedded tissue, which is known to introduce sequencing artifacts. Tumors had lower T-cell density, richness and clonality than adjacent lung tissue, but the difference in density was not significant.

The immunoSEQ hsTCRB Kit was used with multiplexed V- and J-gene primers to amplify TCR-beta CDR3 regions from genomic DNA. Unique DNA barcodes were added in a second PCR, and the samples were pooled together with one negative control and one positive control. The pooled TCR-beta libraries were sequenced using a 150-cycle paired-end protocol on an Illumina MiSeq. Regarding the original processing steps: Raw sequencing data were processed by Adaptive Biotechnologies into a report with normalized, annotated TCR-beta repertoires. T-cell density was computed as TCR-beta templates normalized to usable DNA, which was estimated by amplifying housekeeping genes. Clonality was defined as 1 minus Pielou's evenness, while richness was a count of unique rearrangements. TCRdb mirrors the immuneACCESS table, restricted to in-frame sequences. Some clones are absent from its copies; in checked studies, under half trace to an unresolved V gene, and the reason for the others is unknown. That table gives V, J and clone size, and the DNA gave D and trimming. This sample comprises roughly 8,900 clones, nearly 80% of them detected only once. Around a third of the sample lies in the top ten.

As to this clone: This clone's antigen is unknown. One end of the junction varies from germline; a read error may be responsible.

Donors were patients with limited-stage small-cell lung cancer who underwent surgical resection in Hangzhou, China, between about 2008 and 2020. Every donor went straight to surgery with no preoperative chemotherapy or radiotherapy, and no donor was given immunotherapy either before or after surgery. Each of the roughly 20 patients in the sequenced cohort was a smoker or a heavy second-hand smoker. Adjacent normal lung tissue was taken at least 2 cm away from the tumor margin, and two pathologists confirmed morphologically that the tissue was free of malignant cells. The study used multi-region TCR-beta sequencing of resected limited-stage small-cell lung cancers together with tumor-adjacent lung tissue to characterize T cell repertoire heterogeneity. Genomic DNA was extracted from FFPE tissue using the AllPrep DNA/RNA FFPE Kit (Qiagen). From the germline V gene, CDR1 is SGHRS and CDR2 is YFSETQ. Measured from the cysteine to the phenylalanine, the CDR3 is 16 residues long. The kept DNA is CDR3 alone, 48 bases in frame from the first base.

The chain employs TRBV5-1 and TRBJ2-7; a tentative D match to TRBD2 spans 6 bases. This TCR came from a man aged 55-75 years with small cell lung cancer. Material: normal tissue next to the tumor. CDR3 loop: CASSLHRDFGSYEQYF. The DNA is TGCGCCAGTAGCTTACACCGGGACTTTGGCTCCTACGAGCAGTACTTC.